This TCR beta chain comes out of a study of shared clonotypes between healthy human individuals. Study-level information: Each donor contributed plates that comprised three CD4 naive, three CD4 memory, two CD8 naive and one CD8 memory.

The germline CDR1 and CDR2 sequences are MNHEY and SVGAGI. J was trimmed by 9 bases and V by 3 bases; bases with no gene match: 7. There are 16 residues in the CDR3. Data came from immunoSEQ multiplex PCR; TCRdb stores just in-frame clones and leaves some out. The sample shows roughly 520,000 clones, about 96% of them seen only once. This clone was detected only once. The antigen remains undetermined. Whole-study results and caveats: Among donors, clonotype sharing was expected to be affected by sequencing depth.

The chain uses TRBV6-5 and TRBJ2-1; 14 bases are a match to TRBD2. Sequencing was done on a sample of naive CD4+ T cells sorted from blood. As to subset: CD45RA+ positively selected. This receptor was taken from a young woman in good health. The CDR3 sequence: CASSYPGTSGSTEQFF. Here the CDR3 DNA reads TGTGCCAGCAGTTATCCTGGGACTAGCGGGAGCACTGAGCAGTTCTTC.